This T cell receptor beta chain was found in a study of radiotherapy plus CTLA-4 blockade in lung cancer. Study context: Objective responses were recorded in about 18% of patients, with disease control recorded in about 33%. General study findings and limits: Clones derived from tumor TCRs expanded in blood after radiotherapy plus ipilimumab.

A note on this clone: Its antigen remains unidentified.

Trimming shortened V by 3 bases and J by 5 bases, and 14 bases separated the two germline ends. In germline, CDR1 is SGHTS, CDR2 YDEGEE. CDR3 length equals 15 residues. Sequencing used immunoSEQ multiplex PCR; TCRdb keeps in-frame clones, though not all of them. The table has 40,000 or so clones, roughly 77% seen once. The TCR originated in a human donor with non-small cell lung cancer who had stable disease on radiotherapy plus ipilimumab. This material consisted of peripheral blood, taken from a patient treated with radiotherapy plus ipilimumab. The rearrangement links TRBV5-8 to TRBJ2-2; weak D call: TRBD1 (6 bases). CDR3 nucleotide sequence: TGTGCCAGCAGCTCAGGGGTGGTATGGACCGGGGAGCTGTTTTTT. Its translation is CASSSGVVWTGELFF.